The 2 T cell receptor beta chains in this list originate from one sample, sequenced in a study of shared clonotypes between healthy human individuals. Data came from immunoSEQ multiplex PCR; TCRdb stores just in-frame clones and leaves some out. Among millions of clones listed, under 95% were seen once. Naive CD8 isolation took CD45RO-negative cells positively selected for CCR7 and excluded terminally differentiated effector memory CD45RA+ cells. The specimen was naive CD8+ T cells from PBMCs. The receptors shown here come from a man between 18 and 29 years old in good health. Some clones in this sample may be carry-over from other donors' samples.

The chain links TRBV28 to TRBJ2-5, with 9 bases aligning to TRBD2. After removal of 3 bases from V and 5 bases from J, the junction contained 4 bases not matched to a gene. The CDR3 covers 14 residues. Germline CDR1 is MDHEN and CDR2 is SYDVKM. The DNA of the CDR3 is TGTGCCAGCAGTTTTAGCGGGAGCATCGAGACCCAGTACTTC. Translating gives CASSFSGSIETQYF.

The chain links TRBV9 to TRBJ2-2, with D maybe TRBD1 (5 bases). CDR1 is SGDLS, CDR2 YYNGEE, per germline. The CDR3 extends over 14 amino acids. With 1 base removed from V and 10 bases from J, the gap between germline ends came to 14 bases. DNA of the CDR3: TGTGCCAGCAGCGTACGCAGGGATCAAGAGGAGCTGTTTTTT. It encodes CASSVRRDQEELFF. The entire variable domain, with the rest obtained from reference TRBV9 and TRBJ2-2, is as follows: DSGVTQTPKHLITATGQRVTLRCSPRSGDLSVYWYQQSLDQGLQFLIQYYNGEERAKGNILERFSAQQFPDLHSELNLSSLELGDSALYFCASSVRRDQEELFFGEGSRLTVL.